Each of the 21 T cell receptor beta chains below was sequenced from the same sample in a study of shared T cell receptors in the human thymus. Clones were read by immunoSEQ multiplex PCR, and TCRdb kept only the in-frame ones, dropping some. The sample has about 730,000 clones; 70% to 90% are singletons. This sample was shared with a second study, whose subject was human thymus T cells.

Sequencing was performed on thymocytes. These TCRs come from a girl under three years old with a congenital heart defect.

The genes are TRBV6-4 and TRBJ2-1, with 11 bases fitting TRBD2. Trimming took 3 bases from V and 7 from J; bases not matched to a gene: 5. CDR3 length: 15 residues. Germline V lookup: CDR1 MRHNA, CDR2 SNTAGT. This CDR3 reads CASSEQTSGANEQFF. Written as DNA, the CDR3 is TGTGCCAGCAGTGAACAGACTAGCGGGGCTAATGAGCAGTTCTTC.

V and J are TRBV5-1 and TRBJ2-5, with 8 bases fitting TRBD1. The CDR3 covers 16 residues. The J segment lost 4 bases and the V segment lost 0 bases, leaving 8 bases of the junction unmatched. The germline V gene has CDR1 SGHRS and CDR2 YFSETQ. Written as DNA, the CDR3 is TGCGCCAGCAGCTTGGTAGCAGGGGGCTCGGGAGAGACCCAGTACTTC. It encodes CASSLVAGGSGETQYF.

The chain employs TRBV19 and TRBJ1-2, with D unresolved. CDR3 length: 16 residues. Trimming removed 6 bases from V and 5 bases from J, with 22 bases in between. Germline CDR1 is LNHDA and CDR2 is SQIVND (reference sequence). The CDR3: CASSSPRASGGYGYTF. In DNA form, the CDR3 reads TGTGCCAGTAGCTCCCCTCGGGCCTCAGGAGGGTATGGCTACACCTTC.

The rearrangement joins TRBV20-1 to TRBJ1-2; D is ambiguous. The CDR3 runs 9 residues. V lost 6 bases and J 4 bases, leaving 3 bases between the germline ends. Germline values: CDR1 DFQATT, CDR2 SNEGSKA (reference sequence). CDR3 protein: CSASYGYTF. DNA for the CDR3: TGCAGTGCCAGCTATGGCTACACCTTC.

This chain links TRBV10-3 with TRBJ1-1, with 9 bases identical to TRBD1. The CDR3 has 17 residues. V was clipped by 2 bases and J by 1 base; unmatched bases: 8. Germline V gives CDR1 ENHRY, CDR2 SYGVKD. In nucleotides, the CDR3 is TGTGCCATCAGTGAGCAGGCCGGGACAGGGAGGAACACTGAAGCTTTCTTT. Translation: CAISEQAGTGRNTEAFF.

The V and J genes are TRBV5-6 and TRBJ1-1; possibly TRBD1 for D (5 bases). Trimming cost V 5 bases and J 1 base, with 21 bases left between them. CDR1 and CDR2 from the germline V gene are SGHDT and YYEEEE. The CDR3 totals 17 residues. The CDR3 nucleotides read TGTGCCAGCAGATTAGACAGAGGAAATACAAAGAACACTGAAGCTTTCTTT. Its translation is CASRLDRGNTKNTEAFF.

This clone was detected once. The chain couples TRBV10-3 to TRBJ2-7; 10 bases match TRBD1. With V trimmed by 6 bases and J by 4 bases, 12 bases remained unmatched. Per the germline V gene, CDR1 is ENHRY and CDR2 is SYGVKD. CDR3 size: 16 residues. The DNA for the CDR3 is TGTGCCATCAGCCTTAACCGGGACAGGGGAGAGTACGAGCAGTACTTC. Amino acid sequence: CAISLNRDRGEYEQYF.

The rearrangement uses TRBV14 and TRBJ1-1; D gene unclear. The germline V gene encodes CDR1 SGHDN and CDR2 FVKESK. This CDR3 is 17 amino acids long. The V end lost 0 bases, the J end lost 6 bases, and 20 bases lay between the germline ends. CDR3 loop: CASSQDRRGSLNAEAFF. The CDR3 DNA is TGTGCCAGCAGCCAAGATCGGCGGGGAAGTTTAAACGCTGAAGCTTTCTTT.

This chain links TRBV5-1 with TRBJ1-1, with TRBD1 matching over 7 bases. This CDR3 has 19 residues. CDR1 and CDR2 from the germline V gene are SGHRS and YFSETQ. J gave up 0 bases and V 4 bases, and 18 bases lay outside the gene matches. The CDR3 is CASSIPGQTFHSMNTEAFF. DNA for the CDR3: TGCGCCAGCAGCATACCGGGACAGACTTTCCATTCTATGAACACTGAAGCTTTCTTT.

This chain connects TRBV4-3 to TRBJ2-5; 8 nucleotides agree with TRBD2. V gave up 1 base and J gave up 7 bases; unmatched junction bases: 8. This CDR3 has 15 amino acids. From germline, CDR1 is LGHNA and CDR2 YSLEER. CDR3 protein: CASSQGWGLDWTQYF. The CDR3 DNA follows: TGCGCCAGCAGCCAAGGATGGGGACTAGATTGGACCCAGTACTTC.

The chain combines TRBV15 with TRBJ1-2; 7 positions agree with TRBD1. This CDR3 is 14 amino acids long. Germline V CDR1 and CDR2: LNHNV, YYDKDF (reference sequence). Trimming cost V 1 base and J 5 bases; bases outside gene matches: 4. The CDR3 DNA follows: TGTGCCACCAGCAGAGCGGACAGGCCGTATGGCTACACCTTC. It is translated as CATSRADRPYGYTF.

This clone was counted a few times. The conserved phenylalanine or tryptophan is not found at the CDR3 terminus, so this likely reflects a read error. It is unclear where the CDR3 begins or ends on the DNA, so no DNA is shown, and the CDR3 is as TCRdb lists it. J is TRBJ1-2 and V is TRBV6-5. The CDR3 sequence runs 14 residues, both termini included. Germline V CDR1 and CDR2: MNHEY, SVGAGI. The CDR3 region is CASRELSAGLREVR.

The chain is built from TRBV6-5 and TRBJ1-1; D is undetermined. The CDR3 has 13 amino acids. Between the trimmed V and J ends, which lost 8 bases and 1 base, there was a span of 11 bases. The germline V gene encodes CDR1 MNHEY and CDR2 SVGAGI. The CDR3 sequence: CASQQHRNTEAFF. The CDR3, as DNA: TGTGCCAGCCAACAGCATCGGAACACTGAAGCTTTCTTT.

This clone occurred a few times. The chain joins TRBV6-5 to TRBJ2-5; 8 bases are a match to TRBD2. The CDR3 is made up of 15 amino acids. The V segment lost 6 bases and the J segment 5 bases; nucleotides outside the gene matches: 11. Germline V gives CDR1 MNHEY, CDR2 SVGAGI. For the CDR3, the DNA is TGTGCCAGCAGACCTGCGGGGGGACGAGGGGAGACCCAGTACTTC. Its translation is CASRPAGGRGETQYF.

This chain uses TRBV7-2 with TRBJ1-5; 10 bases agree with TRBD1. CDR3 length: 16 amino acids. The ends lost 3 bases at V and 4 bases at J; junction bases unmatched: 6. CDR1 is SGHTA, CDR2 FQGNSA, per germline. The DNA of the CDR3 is TGTGCCAGCAGCTTGGGGACAGGGGCGTGGAATCAGCCCCAGCATTTT. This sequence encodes CASSLGTGAWNQPQHF. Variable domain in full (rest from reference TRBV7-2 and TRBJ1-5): GAGVSQSPSNKVTEKGKDVELRCDPISGHTALYWYRQSLGQGLEFLIYFQGNSAPDKSGLPSDRFSAERTGGSVSTLTIQRTQQEDSAVYLCASSLGTGAWNQPQHFGDGTRLSIL.

DNA of the CDR3: TGTGCCAGCAGCCTGGGTCAGGGGTTTTTGTATGGCTACACCTTC. Encoded protein: CASSLGQGFLYGYTF. The gene calls are TRBV21-1 and TRBJ1-2; the D segment call TRBD1 is taken from the table without a DNA check. TRBV21-1 is a recognized pseudogene. This CDR3 is 15 amino acids long.

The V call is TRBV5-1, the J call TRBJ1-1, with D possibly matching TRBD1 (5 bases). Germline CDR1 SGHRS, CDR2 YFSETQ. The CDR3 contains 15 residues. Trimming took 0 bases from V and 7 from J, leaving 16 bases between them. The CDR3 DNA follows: TGCGCCAGCAGCTTGGGTGCAGGGAATGGAATTGAAGCTTTCTTT. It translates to CASSLGAGNGIEAFF.

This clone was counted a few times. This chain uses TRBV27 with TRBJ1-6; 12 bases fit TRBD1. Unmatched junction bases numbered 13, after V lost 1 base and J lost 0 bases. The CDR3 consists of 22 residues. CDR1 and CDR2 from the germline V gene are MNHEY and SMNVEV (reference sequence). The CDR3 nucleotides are TGTGCCAGCAGTTTATGGGGACAGGGGGCTCCGGGAGCACCCTCCTATAATTCACCCCTCCACTTT. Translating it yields CASSLWGQGAPGAPSYNSPLHF.

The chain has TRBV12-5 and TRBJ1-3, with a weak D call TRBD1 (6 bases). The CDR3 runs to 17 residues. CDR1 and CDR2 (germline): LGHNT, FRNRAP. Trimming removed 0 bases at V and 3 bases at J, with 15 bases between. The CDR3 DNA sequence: TGTGCTAGTGGTTTGGTACTCCACAGGGAGAGTGGAAACACCATATATTTT. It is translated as CASGLVLHRESGNTIYF. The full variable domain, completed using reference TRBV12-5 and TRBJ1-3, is DARVTQTPRHKVTEMGQEVTMRCQPILGHNTVFWYRQTMMQGLELLAYFRNRAPLDDSGMPKDRFSAEMPDATLATLKIQPSEPRDSAVYFCASGLVLHRESGNTIYFGEGSWLTVV.

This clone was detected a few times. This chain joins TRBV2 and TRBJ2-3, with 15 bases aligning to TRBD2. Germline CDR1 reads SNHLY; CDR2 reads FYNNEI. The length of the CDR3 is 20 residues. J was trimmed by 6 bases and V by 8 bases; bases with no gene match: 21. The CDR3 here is CASGVMAGRWGTSGGDTQYF. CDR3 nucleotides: TGTGCCAGCGGAGTCATGGCAGGGCGGTGGGGGACTAGCGGGGGGGATACGCAGTATTTT.

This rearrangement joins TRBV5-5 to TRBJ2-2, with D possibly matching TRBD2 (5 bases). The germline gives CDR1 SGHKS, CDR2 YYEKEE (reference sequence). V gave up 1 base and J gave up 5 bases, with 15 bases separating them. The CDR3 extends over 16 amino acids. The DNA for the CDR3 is TGTGCCAGCAGCTTGAACTGCAGGAGGATAACCGGGGAGCTGTTTTTT. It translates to CASSLNCRRITGELFF.